These T cell receptor beta chains were read from a single sample in a study of T cell changes during pregnancy in multiple sclerosis. The assay was immunoSEQ multiplex PCR, and TCRdb's table has in-frame clones only and misses some. This table holds 25,000 to 35,000 clones, approximately 90% found once. The sample consisted of peripheral blood, taken in the first trimester of pregnancy. Source of these receptors: a female donor in good health, enrolled as a control in a pregnancy study. CDR3s include the opening cysteine and the closing phenylalanine or tryptophan. D genes are given only for firm matches. Clone size, where shown, is once, few, many, or a class for clones that have expanded.

len,j_gene,abundance,v_gene,d_gene,CDR3nt,CDR3aa
14,TRBJ2-7,.,TRBV5-4,TRBD1,TGTGCCAGCAGCGCGTCTACAGGGGACTACGAGCAGTACTTC,CASSASTGDYEQYF
17,TRBJ2-5,.,TRBV2,TRBD2,TGTGCCAGCAGTGAATTGGGACTAGCGGGGGGGCGGGAGACCCAGTACTTC,CASSELGLAGGRETQYF
16,TRBJ2-1,.,TRBV19,TRBD2,TGTGCCAGTAGGCCTGAACTAGCGCAGAACGGGAATGAGCAGTTCTTC,CASRPELAQNGNEQFF
15,TRBJ2-1,.,TRBV6-5,TRBD1,TGTGCCAGCAGTCCCGGGACAGGGGGCTACAATGAGCAGTTCTTC,CASSPGTGGYNEQFF
14,TRBJ1-5,.,TRBV13,.,TGTGCCAGCAGCTATTCGGGGGGGATCGTAGCCCAGCATTTT,CASSYSGGIVAQHF
14,TRBJ1-1,.,TRBV7-2,TRBD1,TGTGCCAGCAGCTTAGATAATACAGGGGTGGGAGCTTTCTTT,CASSLDNTGVGAFF
15,TRBJ2-4,.,TRBV30,TRBD2,TGTGCCTGGAGTGTTGTTGCGGGAGGGCCGGACATTCAGTACTTC,CAWSVVAGGPDIQYF
12,TRBJ2-7,.,TRBV10-3,.,TGTGCCATCAGTGAGCACGGCTACGAGCAGTACTTC,CAISEHGYEQYF
16,TRBJ2-1,.,TRBV25-1,TRBD1,TGTGCCAGCAGTGATTTGGGAACAGGGGGCGTCAATGAGCAGTTCTTC,CASSDLGTGGVNEQFF
15,TRBJ2-3,.,TRBV12-5,.,TGTGCTAGTGGTTATACCGGGACACTCACAGATACGCAGTATTTT,CASGYTGTLTDTQYF
15,TRBJ1-3,.,TRBV6-1,.,TGTGCCAGCATAGGGTACAGGAGCTCTGGAAACACCATATATTTT,CASIGYRSSGNTIYF
17,TRBJ2-5,.,TRBV5-1,TRBD2,TGCGCCAGCAGCTTGGATGGGACTGGCGGGAGGAGGGAGACCCAGTACTTC,CASSLDGTGGRRETQYF
13,TRBJ1-2,.,TRBV27,.,TGTGCCAGCAGTATAGACACCAGCTATGGCTACACCTTC,CASSIDTSYGYTF
16,TRBJ2-2,once,TRBV7-9,.,TGTGCCAGCAGCTTAGCGATAGGACAGACCACCGGGGAGCTGTTTTTT,CASSLAIGQTTGELFF
16,TRBJ2-1,.,TRBV7-9,TRBD2,TGTGCCAGCAGCTCCCCCGAAGCGGGGGCTTACAATGAGCAGTTCTTC,CASSSPEAGAYNEQFF
13,TRBJ1-2,.,TRBV30,.,TGTGCCGCCCGAACAGCACATGGGTATGGCTACACCTTC,CAARTAHGYGYTF
15,TRBJ1-3,.,TRBV25-1,.,TGTGCCAGCAGTCCCGGGACACTAACTGGAAACACCATATATTTT,CASSPGTLTGNTIYF
12,TRBJ1-2,once,TRBV25-1,.,TGTGCCAGCAGACGTGGTGGGCATGGCTACACCTTC,CASRRGGHGYTF
13,TRBJ2-3,.,TRBV2,.,TGTGCCAGCAGTTTGGGAGCGGTAGATACGCAGTATTTT,CASSLGAVDTQYF
14,TRBJ2-7,.,TRBV5-1,.,TGCGCCAGCAGCATGCTAGCGCAAACCTACGAGCAGTACTTC,CASSMLAQTYEQYF
14,TRBJ2-3,.,TRBV30,TRBD2,TGTGCCTGGAGTAGCGGGAGGAGGGCAGATACGCAGTATTTT,CAWSSGRRADTQYF
15,TRBJ2-5,.,TRBV9,TRBD2,TGTGCCAGCAGCGGCGCTAGCGGGAGTGGAGAGACCCAGTACTTC,CASSGASGSGETQYF
16,TRBJ2-1,.,TRBV19,TRBD1,TGTGCCAGTAGCTATTTTGGGACGGACAGGGGCGATGAGCAGTTCTTC,CASSYFGTDRGDEQFF
17,TRBJ1-4,.,TRBV7-2,.,TGTGCCAGCAGTCCTACGGAGGGAGGGGCGCATGGAGAAAAACTGTTTTTT,CASSPTEGGAHGEKLFF
16,TRBJ2-1,.,TRBV4-3,TRBD2,TGCGCCAGCAGCCAAGTCGGGGGGGGGCCTTACAATGAGCAGTTCTTC,CASSQVGGGPYNEQFF
15,TRBJ2-7,.,TRBV19,.,TGTGCCAGTAGTACCCAGACAGGAAGCGCCTACGAGCAGTACTTC,CASSTQTGSAYEQYF
10,TRBJ1-1,.,TRBV6-1,TRBD1,TGTGCCAGCAAGGACAGGGAAGCTTTCTTT,CASKDREAFF
15,TRBJ2-5,.,TRBV5-1,TRBD1,TGCGCCAGCCATGAGGGACAGGGAGGGATAGAGACCCAGTACTTC,CASHEGQGGIETQYF
14,TRBJ1-2,.,TRBV6-1,TRBD1,TGTGCCAGCAGCCCCGGGACAGGGTCCTATGGCTACACCTTC,CASSPGTGSYGYTF
16,TRBJ2-2,.,TRBV7-2,.,TGTGCCAGCAGCTTAGGCGCGGCAGCGAACACCGGGGAGCTGTTTTTT,CASSLGAAANTGELFF
13,TRBJ1-1,.,TRBV19,.,TGTGCCAGTAGTGAGTCTGTTATATCATTCGCCGTCTTT,CASSESVISFAVF
14,TRBJ2-3,.,TRBV30,.,TGTGCCTGGACCCCGACCCCGGGAACGGATACGCAGTATTTT,CAWTPTPGTDTQYF
15,TRBJ1-4,.,TRBV5-4,TRBD1,TGTGCCAGCAGCCCCGACAGGGCAACTAATGAAAAACTGTTTTTT,CASSPDRATNEKLFF
13,TRBJ2-1,.,TRBV6-4,.,TGTGCCAGCAGTGACTCCGAACGGGGGGAGCAGTTCTTC,CASSDSERGEQFF
16,TRBJ2-5,.,TRBV7-2,.,TGTGCCAGCAGCTTAGCCTGGGGACAAGCCCCCGAGACCCAGTACTTC,CASSLAWGQAPETQYF
15,TRBJ1-3,.,TRBV15,.,TGTGCCACCAGCAGAGATAGGAGTAGGGGAAACACCATATATTTT,CATSRDRSRGNTIYF
14,TRBJ2-7,.,TRBV14,.,TGTGCCAGCAGCCACGGGACATGGGGATCAGAGCAGTACTTC,CASSHGTWGSEQYF
15,TRBJ1-2,.,TRBV7-9,TRBD1,TGTGCCAGCAGCTTCGAACCCCGGGACAGGAACGGCTACACCTTC,CASSFEPRDRNGYTF
16,TRBJ2-1,.,TRBV5-1,TRBD2,TGCGCCAGCAGCGACCCCGGGTCTAGCGGGCTGGATGAGCAGTTCTTC,CASSDPGSSGLDEQFF
15,TRBJ2-3,.,TRBV6-6,.,TGTGCCAGCAGTTACGGGGCTAGCGCCACAGATACGCAGTATTTT,CASSYGASATDTQYF
15,TRBJ1-2,.,TRBV5-4,.,TGTGCCAGCAGCTTGGCGACATCCCCTACCGGCGGCTACACCTTC,CASSLATSPTGGYTF
14,TRBJ2-7,.,TRBV19,.,TGTGCCAGTAGTATATCCCCGTCCCTTTACGAGCAGTACTTC,CASSISPSLYEQYF
13,TRBJ1-1,few,TRBV7-9,.,TGTGCCAGCAGTGGCGGAGGGTTGGCTGAAGCTTTCTTT,CASSGGGLAEAFF
14,TRBJ2-1,.,TRBV10-3,.,TGTGCCATCAGTGAGTCAGGGGATCAGAAGGAGCAGTTCTTC,CAISESGDQKEQFF
16,TRBJ1-1,.,TRBV4-1,.,TGCGCCAGCAGCCAAGAGGGGGGAGGGATATACACTGAAGCTTTCTTT,CASSQEGGGIYTEAFF
15,TRBJ2-7,.,TRBV5-1,.,TGCGCCAGCAGCCCGGTCCGTCGGGACTCCTACGAGCAGTACTTC,CASSPVRRDSYEQYF
15,TRBJ2-3,.,TRBV7-9,.,TGTGCCAGCAGCTTATTTAGCGGCAGCACAGATACGCAGTATTTT,CASSLFSGSTDTQYF
15,TRBJ1-1,.,TRBV27,TRBD1,TGTGCCAGCAGTTTGGGACAGGGAGTGAACACTGAAGCTTTCTTT,CASSLGQGVNTEAFF
15,TRBJ2-3,.,TRBV4-2,TRBD2,TGTGCCAGCAGCCCCGGGACTAGCGGAGTAGATACGCAGTATTTT,CASSPGTSGVDTQYF
19,TRBJ2-3,.,TRBV5-4,TRBD2,TGTGCCAGCAGCCGAGAGCCATCCGCGGGGGGGGCGGGGACAGATGCGCAGTATTTT,CASSREPSAGGAGTDAQYF
14,TRBJ2-7,.,TRBV9,.,TGTGCCAGCAGCGTAGGAGGGGGACCCTACGAGCAGTACTTC,CASSVGGGPYEQYF
15,TRBJ2-7,.,TRBV18,TRBD2,TGTGCCAGCTCACCCCCAGCGGGAGGGCGGAACGAGCAGTACTTC,CASSPPAGGRNEQYF
12,TRBJ1-2,.,TRBV30,.,TGTGCCTGGACCAAGGAGAACTATGGCTACACCTTC,CAWTKENYGYTF
14,TRBJ2-7,once,TRBV19,.,TGTGCCAGTAGTAACCCCGGGACAACCTACGAGCAGTACTTC,CASSNPGTTYEQYF
15,TRBJ2-7,.,TRBV15,TRBD2,TGTGCCACCAGCAGAGGACTAGCGGGTGGCTACGAGCAGTACTTC,CATSRGLAGGYEQYF
13,TRBJ1-1,.,TRBV15,.,TGTGCCACCAGCGAGGGGGACCACAGCGAAGCTTTCTTT,CATSEGDHSEAFF
14,TRBJ1-6,.,TRBV5-1,.,TGCGCCAGCAGCTTGGGACAGGAACGCTCACCCCTCCACTTT,CASSLGQERSPLHF
12,TRBJ2-1,.,TRBV7-2,.,TGTGCCAGCAGTCGAACTACCAATGAGCAGTTCTTC,CASSRTTNEQFF
16,TRBJ2-1,.,TRBV7-9,.,TGTGCCAGCAGCTTACGATCCTCATCTTGGGGCGGTGAGCAGTTCTTC,CASSLRSSSWGGEQFF